This entry lists 3 T cell receptor beta chains sequenced from one sample in a study of T cell responses to AZD1222 COVID-19 vaccine. Clones were sequenced by immunoSEQ multiplex PCR, and TCRdb holds only the in-frame ones, with some missing. The top ten clones hold roughly 4.3% of a sample with 120,000 to 150,000 clones, roughly four fifths of them seen once. Here the sequenced sample was peripheral blood, taken on day 0 of MenACWY control vaccination. These TCRs come from an adult in good health.

The V and J genes are TRBV19 and TRBJ2-5; no clear D gene. Germline CDR1 reads LNHDA; CDR2 reads SQIVND (reference sequence). V was clipped by 5 bases and J by 5 bases, with 9 bases between them. The CDR3 spans 12 residues. The CDR3 DNA reads as TGTGCCAGTAGTGGCCTTGGGGAGACCCAGTACTTC. This encodes CASSGLGETQYF.

The sample holds a few counts of this clone. The CDR3 sequence is CASSRTGEAYNQPQHF. The CDR3 DNA reads as TGTGCCAGTAGTAGGACAGGCGAAGCCTACAATCAGCCCCAGCATTTT. This chain uses TRBV19 with TRBJ1-5; the match to TRBD1 covers 7 bases. The CDR3 covers 16 residues. CDR1 is LNHDA and CDR2 is SQIVND in the germline V gene (reference sequence). V lost 4 bases to trimming and J lost 3 bases; unmatched junction nucleotides: 9.

The chain has TRBV19 and TRBJ2-1, with D tentatively TRBD1 (6 bases). V gave up 5 bases and J gave up 0 bases, with 11 bases separating them. The CDR3 length is 15 residues. Per the germline V gene, CDR1 is LNHDA and CDR2 is SQIVND (reference sequence). CDR3 nucleotide sequence: TGTGCCAGTAGTCATACAGGGCACTCCTACAATGAGCAGTTCTTC. Residues: CASSHTGHSYNEQFF.